A selection of T cell receptor beta chains follows, all from one sample in a study of multiple sclerosis patients with progressive multifocal leukoencephalopathy. Libraries were prepared by immunoSEQ multiplex PCR; TCRdb keeps only in-frame clonotypes and omits some of them. The sample includes around 30,000 clones, roughly 91% of them seen just once. This specimen consisted of PBMCs, obtained from a patient treated with natalizumab. Source of these receptors: a human donor with multiple sclerosis. The CDR3 runs from the conserved cysteine through the conserved F or W. The order of the fields is D gene, J gene, clone size, V gene, CDR3 protein, CDR3 DNA. A D gene is named only where the DNA matches it firmly. Clone size is stated in some rows and not others, as once, few, many or a class when expanded.

NA | TRBJ1-2 | NA | TRBV7-9 | CASSFGGANGYTF | TGTGCCAGCAGCTTTGGGGGGGCCAACGGCTACACCTTC
NA | TRBJ2-2 | NA | TRBV6-5 | CASSYVGGMSTGELFF | TGTGCCAGCAGTTACGTTGGCGGGATGAGCACCGGGGAGCTGTTTTTT
TRBD2 | TRBJ2-3 | NA | TRBV10-1 | CASRPGTSADTQYF | TGCGCCAGCAGACCCGGGACTAGCGCAGATACGCAGTATTTT
NA | TRBJ2-1 | NA | TRBV6-6 | CASGIPGSQDNEQFF | TGTGCCAGCGGGATACCCGGGTCACAGGACAATGAGCAGTTCTTC
NA | TRBJ1-5 | once | TRBV27 | CASSSTRNQPQHF | TGTGCCAGCAGTTCGACCCGAAATCAGCCCCAGCATTTT
NA | TRBJ2-3 | NA | TRBV10-1 | CASREGGELDTQYF | TGCGCCAGCCGTGAGGGGGGCGAGTTAGATACGCAGTATTTT
TRBD2 | TRBJ2-1 | once | TRBV12-5 | CASGLSWGGSYNEQFF | TGTGCTAGTGGTTTGTCCTGGGGGGGCTCCTACAATGAGCAGTTCTTC
NA | TRBJ2-1 | NA | TRBV19 | CASSIGRGRNEQFF | TGTGCCAGTAGTATAGGGAGGGGGCGCAATGAGCAGTTCTTC
NA | TRBJ1-6 | NA | TRBV18 | CASSGNNSPLHF | TGTGCCAGCTCAGGGAATAATTCACCCCTCCACTTT
TRBD1 | TRBJ2-7 | NA | TRBV6-5 | CASSPGQGHFDEQYF | TGTGCCAGCAGTCCGGGACAGGGGCATTTTGACGAGCAGTACTTC
NA | TRBJ2-2 | NA | TRBV2 | CASKIGGANTGELFF | TGTGCCAGCAAAATAGGGGGGGCGAACACCGGGGAGCTGTTTTTT
TRBD2 | TRBJ2-1 | NA | TRBV9 | CASSVRFAGGSDEQFF | TGTGCCAGCAGCGTAAGATTCGCGGGAGGGTCCGATGAGCAGTTCTTC
NA | TRBJ2-1 | NA | TRBV30 | CAWSGSWNEQFF | TGTGCCTGGAGCGGGTCCTGGAATGAGCAGTTCTTC
TRBD1 | TRBJ1-4 | NA | TRBV23-1 | CASTGTVKLFF | TGCGCCAGCACTGGGACAGTTAAACTGTTTTTT
NA | TRBJ2-1 | NA | TRBV4-1 | CASTLGVGVYNEQLF | TGCGCCAGCACCCTCGGTGTAGGGGTTTACAATGAGCAGCTCTTC
NA | TRBJ2-2 | NA | TRBV1 | CTSSMGSTTGELFF | TGCACCAGCAGCATGGGGAGCACCACCGGGGAGCTGTTTTTT
NA | TRBJ1-2 | NA | TRBV30 | CAWSPGVDGYTF | TGTGCCTGGAGTCCAGGGGTGGATGGCTACACCTTC
TRBD2 | TRBJ2-7 | NA | TRBV15 | CATSRGTSGSYEQYF | TGTGCCACCAGCAGAGGGACTAGCGGATCCTACGAGCAGTACTTC
TRBD1 | TRBJ1-2 | NA | TRBV5-4 | CASSLDGVTGFGYTF | TGTGCCAGCAGCTTGGATGGGGTGACAGGGTTCGGCTACACCTTC
TRBD2 | TRBJ2-7 | NA | TRBV13 | CASSLGVLAGRYEQYF | TGTGCCAGCAGCTTAGGAGTGCTAGCGGGACGTTACGAGCAGTACTTC
TRBD1 | TRBJ2-1 | NA | TRBV6-5 | CASSQTGGNEQFF | TGTGCCAGCAGCCAGACAGGGGGTAATGAGCAGTTCTTC
NA | TRBJ1-2 | NA | TRBV29-1 | CSDGGPGESYTF | TGCAGCGATGGGGGACCCGGCGAGAGCTACACCTTC
NA | TRBJ1-1 | NA | TRBV27 | CASSLGRAFF | TGTGCCAGCAGTTTAGGGAGGGCTTTCTTT
TRBD1 | TRBJ1-1 | NA | TRBV6-5 | CASTLRQGMNTEAFF | TGTGCCAGCACTCTCCGACAGGGGATGAACACTGAAGCTTTCTTT
NA | TRBJ2-7 | NA | TRBV7-9 | CASSPYYEQYF | TGTGCCAGCAGCCCTTACTACGAGCAGTACTTC
NA | TRBJ2-2 | NA | TRBV4-3 | CASSQAGAGGELFF | TGCGCCAGCAGCCAAGCGGGAGCGGGCGGGGAGCTGTTTTTT
TRBD2 | TRBJ2-3 | NA | TRBV28 | CASSLLAGGTDTQYF | TGTGCCAGCAGCTTATTAGCGGGAGGGACAGATACGCAGTATTTT
NA | TRBJ2-3 | NA | TRBV5-4 | CASSLAFGPSADTQYF | TGTGCCAGCAGCTTGGCGTTCGGTCCCAGCGCAGATACGCAGTATTTT
NA | TRBJ2-7 | NA | TRBV6-5 | CASSPRDAAYEQYF | TGTGCCAGCAGTCCTAGGGACGCCGCCTACGAGCAGTACTTC
TRBD1 | TRBJ2-1 | NA | TRBV28 | CASSLGQGASSSYNEQFF | TGTGCCAGCAGTTTAGGACAGGGGGCTTCAAGCTCCTACAATGAGCAGTTCTTC
NA | TRBJ2-7 | NA | TRBV6-5 | CASSYTGPVDEQYF | TGTGCCAGCAGTTACACGGGACCGGTCGACGAGCAGTACTTC
NA | TRBJ2-1 | NA | TRBV5-4 | CASSLGRSSYNEQFF | TGTGCCAGCAGCTTGGGGCGGAGCTCCTACAATGAGCAGTTCTTC
NA | TRBJ2-2 | NA | TRBV7-2 | CASSIGSINTGELFF | TGTGCCAGCAGCATCGGGAGCATTAACACCGGGGAGCTGTTTTTT
TRBD2 | TRBJ2-1 | once | TRBV4-2 | CASSPAGVAGIYNEQFF | TGTGCCAGCAGCCCCGCGGGGGTAGCGGGGATTTACAATGAGCAGTTCTTC
NA | TRBJ2-1 | NA | TRBV5-1 | CASSLMGSLYNEQFF | TGCGCCAGCAGCTTGATGGGGTCCCTCTACAATGAGCAGTTCTTC
TRBD2 | TRBJ2-1 | NA | TRBV7-3 | CASSLAGGNNEQFF | TGTGCCAGCAGCTTAGCGGGAGGTAACAATGAGCAGTTCTTC
TRBD1 | TRBJ1-1 | NA | TRBV7-2 | CASSLEAGGSNTEAFF | TGTGCCAGCAGCTTAGAAGCAGGGGGCTCGAACACTGAAGCTTTCTTT
NA | TRBJ2-7 | NA | TRBV11-2 | CASSRRSHEQYF | TGTGCCAGCTCTAGGCGTTCCCACGAGCAGTACTTC
NA | TRBJ1-4 | NA | TRBV11-2 | CASSLRLNNEKLFF | TGTGCCAGCAGCTTAAGGCTTAATAATGAAAAACTGTTTTTT
TRBD1 | TRBJ1-1 | few | TRBV19 | CASSSGQGATTEAFF | TGTGCCAGTAGTTCCGGACAGGGGGCTACCACTGAAGCTTTCTTT